The 13 T cell receptor beta chains reported below all come from one sample, sequenced in a study of blood T cell repertoires in COVID-19. Using immunoSEQ multiplex PCR, the repertoire was profiled, and TCRdb retains in-frame clones only, with some absent. This sample has under 200,000 clones, with around 89% found just once. The specimen was PBMCs or T cells enriched from blood (not recorded which). The receptors originated from a woman between 50 and 59 years old who had recovered from COVID-19.

The V and J genes are TRBV5-8 and TRBJ1-5; possibly TRBD1 for D (5 bases). CDR3 length equals 14 residues. Per germline, CDR1 SGHTS and CDR2 YDEGEE. Trimming stripped 4 bases from V and 5 bases from J, with 13 bases between. CDR3 in DNA: TGTGCCAGCAGCCGAGGTACGGGGGATCAGCCCCAGCATTTT. Amino acids: CASSRGTGDQPQHF.

The genes are TRBV7-6 and TRBJ2-1, with 8 bases aligning to TRBD1. The CDR3 is made up of 15 amino acids. V dropped 5 bases and J dropped 7; count of bases not matched to a gene: 10. Per germline, CDR1 SGHVS and CDR2 FNYEAQ. The DNA for the CDR3 is TGTGCCAGCAGCGAAGGGACGACAGGGGAAAATGAGCAGTTCTTC. This encodes CASSEGTTGENEQFF.

The rearrangement joins TRBV5-5 to TRBJ2-2; TRBD2 matches at 9 bases. With V trimmed by 4 bases and J by 0 bases, 4 bases remained unmatched. This CDR3 contains 16 residues. Germline V gene sequence: CDR1 SGHKS, CDR2 YYEKEE (reference sequence). The CDR3 loop is CASSISGGPNTGELFF. CDR3 nucleotides: TGTGCCAGCAGCATTAGCGGGGGCCCGAACACCGGGGAGCTGTTTTTT.

The V call is TRBV27, the J call TRBJ1-6, with D possibly matching TRBD1 (6 bases). Trimming stripped 2 bases from V and 6 bases from J, with 8 bases between. The CDR3 contains 14 residues. Germline loops: CDR1 MNHEY, CDR2 SMNVEV (reference sequence). The CDR3 protein is CASSLTGSNSPLHF. CDR3 sequence (DNA): TGTGCCAGCAGTTTAACAGGGTCTAATTCACCCCTCCACTTT.

V usage is TRBV30 and J usage is TRBJ2-2, with 11 bases aligning to TRBD1. Looked up from germline, CDR1 is GTSNPN and CDR2 is SVGIG (reference sequence). With V trimmed by 1 base and J by 6 bases, 10 bases remained unmatched. The CDR3 is 17 residues long. CDR3 loop: CAWSGGWDRGKSGELFF. The CDR3 region has the DNA TGTGCCTGGAGTGGAGGGTGGGACAGGGGGAAATCCGGGGAGCTGTTTTTT.

V is TRBV5-5 and J is TRBJ2-3; 7 bases map to TRBD2. Trimming cost V 2 bases and J 2 bases; bases outside gene matches: 2. CDR3 length: 14 residues. Germline V CDR1 and CDR2: SGHKS, YYEKEE (reference sequence). CDR3 in DNA: TGTGCCAGCAGCTTCCGGGACTACACAGATACGCAGTATTTT. It yields the protein CASSFRDYTDTQYF.

The V and J genes are TRBV19 and TRBJ1-4; 7 bases align to TRBD1. Germline CDR1 and CDR2: LNHDA and SQIVND (reference sequence). This CDR3 contains 13 residues. After removal of 10 bases from V and 8 bases from J, the junction contained 10 bases not matched to a gene. DNA for the CDR3: TGTGCCACCATGGACAGGAGGGCAGAAAAACTGTTTTTT. Protein product: CATMDRRAEKLFF.

Concerning this clone itself: One end of the junction is discordant with germline, which a read error may explain. The chain joins TRBV29-1 to TRBJ1-1; D is perhaps TRBD1 (6 bases). This CDR3 is 12 amino acids long. Per germline, CDR1 SQVTM and CDR2 ANQGSEA. CDR3 residues: CSVEERNTGRWF. For the CDR3, the DNA is TGCAGCGTTGAAGAGCGTAATACAGGGCGCTGGTTT.

This clone has more than one count but fewer than ten. The chain has TRBV7-9 and TRBJ2-1; 8 positions agree with TRBD2. This CDR3 region has 16 residues. CDR1 and CDR2 from the germline V gene are SEHNR and FQNEAQ (reference sequence). V trimming: 0 bases; J trimming: 9 bases; junction bases outside the gene matches: 10. CDR3 nucleotides: TGTGCCAGCAGCTTAGCGGGCGGGGGGCCCCAGGGTGAGCAGTTCTTC. Its protein product is CASSLAGGGPQGEQFF.

This chain connects TRBV19 to TRBJ1-5; D remains unclear. The CDR3 sequence is 14 residues long. The germline CDR1 and CDR2 sequences are LNHDA and SQIVND (reference sequence). Trimming took 8 bases from V and 2 from J, leaving 13 bases between them. The CDR3, as DNA: TGTGCCAGTTGGGCTGCTCGTGGCAATCAGCCCCAGCATTTT. It yields the protein CASWAARGNQPQHF.

The gene calls are TRBV5-1 and TRBJ1-4, with TRBD1 as a possible D gene (6 bases). CDR1 is SGHRS and CDR2 is YFSETQ in the germline V gene. CDR3 size: 14 residues. Trimming took 0 bases from V and 8 from J, leaving 11 bases between them. CDR3 sequence reads: CASSLGQGSEKLFF. CDR3 in DNA: TGCGCCAGCAGCTTGGGCCAGGGGAGCGAAAAACTGTTTTTT.

This chain uses TRBV28 with TRBJ2-1; 11 positions match TRBD1. Germline CDR1 and CDR2: MDHEN and SYDVKM. CDR3 length equals 13 residues. Trimming took 5 bases from V and 8 from J; bases not matched to a gene: 2. CDR3 sequence reads: CASSGQGAHEQFF. In DNA, the CDR3 is TGTGCCAGCAGTGGACAGGGGGCCCATGAGCAGTTCTTC.

The rearrangement links TRBV29-1 to TRBJ1-2; D unresolved. V was trimmed by 0 bases and J by 0 bases, leaving 8 bases between them. Germline values: CDR1 SQVTM, CDR2 ANQGSEA. This CDR3 region has 14 residues. This CDR3 reads CSVEEEGANYGYTF. The DNA of the CDR3 is TGCAGCGTTGAAGAAGAGGGAGCTAACTATGGCTACACCTTC.